A selection of T cell receptor beta chains follows, all from one sample in a study of shared T cell receptors in the human thymus. Profiled with immunoSEQ multiplex PCR; TCRdb holds only in-frame clones, not every one. This repertoire shows hundreds of thousands of clones, approximately 87% found once; its top ten account for 0.0094%. These data are also associated with another study on human thymus T cells.

Sequenced: thymocytes. The receptors come from a boy less than two years old with a congenital heart defect. CDR3s include the opening cysteine and the closing phenylalanine or tryptophan. Each record gives: CDR3 protein, J gene, V gene.

CDR3: CAISDGHGNQPQHF
J: TRBJ1-5
V: TRBV10-3

CDR3: CASSVKDRDETQYF
J: TRBJ2-5
V: TRBV9

CDR3: CASSLAGDLWDGGEQFF
J: TRBJ2-1
V: TRBV7-9

CDR3: CASSDGTSNEKLFF
J: TRBJ1-4
V: TRBV2

CDR3: CASTFDRIEITDTQYF
J: TRBJ2-3
V: TRBV5-1

CDR3: CAWKGTRVTGELFF
J: TRBJ2-2
V: TRBV30

CDR3: CSAGSKNIQYF
J: TRBJ2-4
V: TRBV20-1

CDR3: CASHNGYGYTF
J: TRBJ1-2
V: TRBV6-5

CDR3: CASSQAGTSSYNEQFF
J: TRBJ2-1
V: TRBV4-3

CDR3: CASSLESSGGHEQYF
J: TRBJ2-7
V: TRBV7-2

CDR3: CASSQRWAGTYNEQFF
J: TRBJ2-1
V: TRBV4-2

CDR3: CASSQGADREGKKLFF
J: TRBJ1-4
V: TRBV14

CDR3: CASSGTRSSENTGELFF
J: TRBJ2-2
V: TRBV2

CDR3: CSANPTGTGVDGYTF
J: TRBJ1-2
V: TRBV29-1

CDR3: CASSVDGGQGLRGYTF
J: TRBJ1-2
V: TRBV9

CDR3: CASSFTSGIETQYF
J: TRBJ2-5
V: TRBV5-8

CDR3: CASSRRGDRLIPSNTGELFF
J: TRBJ2-2
V: TRBV4-1

CDR3: CASSSGQGWIQYF
J: TRBJ2-4
V: TRBV27

CDR3: CASSDVTGEENYGYTF
J: TRBJ1-2
V: TRBV19

CDR3: CSVEEPAGTDTQYF
J: TRBJ2-3
V: TRBV29-1

CDR3: CASSQETYRGSTEAFF
J: TRBJ1-1
V: TRBV4-3

CDR3: CASSSRQGDYGYTF
J: TRBJ1-2
V: TRBV14

CDR3: CATSRDDLGQGGNQPQHF
J: TRBJ1-5
V: TRBV15

CDR3: CASSLFSGTEAFF
J: TRBJ1-1
V: TRBV28

CDR3: CATSRESTERGPPDTQYF
J: TRBJ2-3
V: TRBV15

CDR3: CASWESPGNTIYF
J: TRBJ1-3
V: TRBV6-5

CDR3: CASSSEGTSGRKVSTDTQYF
J: TRBJ2-3
V: TRBV27

CDR3: CASSLTARTGNTIYF
J: TRBJ1-3
V: TRBV28

CDR3: CASSGGTTDDEQYF
J: TRBJ2-7
V: TRBV6-1

CDR3: CASSPTGMTDTQYF
J: TRBJ2-3
V: TRBV28

CDR3: CSVEFYLGGGTDTQYF
J: TRBJ2-3
V: TRBV29-1

CDR3: CASSLIRPRNSEAFF
J: TRBJ1-1
V: TRBV5-6

CDR3: CASNLTSSGSADTQYF
J: TRBJ2-3
V: TRBV28

CDR3: CASSLTSGSPVSYEQYF
J: TRBJ2-7
V: TRBV28

CDR3: CASILPPGQEYGYTF
J: TRBJ1-2
V: TRBV28

CDR3: CSGGENTEAFF
J: TRBJ1-1
V: TRBV29-1

CDR3: CASSLYLRGKYNSPLHF
J: TRBJ1-6
V: TRBV5-1

CDR3: CASPLSGRAGYEQYF
J: TRBJ2-7
V: TRBV12-2

CDR3: CASSPRLAGRSYNEQFF
J: TRBJ2-1
V: TRBV5-1

CDR3: CASGNRAGEQYF
J: TRBJ2-7
V: TRBV14

CDR3: CATSSQSEGQGARTEAFF
J: TRBJ1-1
V: TRBV15

CDR3: CASSRGVSYKQYF
J: TRBJ2-7
V: TRBV28

CDR3: CASREPGTENFNEQFF
J: TRBJ2-1
V: TRBV6-1

CDR3: CASSFRDRGRDTQYF
J: TRBJ2-3
V: TRBV5-6

CDR3: CASNSGLSYEQYF
J: TRBJ2-7
V: TRBV6-1

CDR3: CASSTTSTGLYQETQYF
J: TRBJ2-5
V: TRBV11-2

CDR3: CASSPHRVANEKLFF
J: TRBJ1-4
V: TRBV6-1

CDR3: CASSVVGGQGNTEAFF
J: TRBJ1-1
V: TRBV6-1

CDR3: CASSVSSGANQPQHF
J: TRBJ1-5
V: TRBV7-9

CDR3: CASSRTSGAGTDTQYF
J: TRBJ2-3
V: TRBV7-9

CDR3: CASSVVEVDLNTEAFF
J: TRBJ1-1
V: TRBV9

CDR3: CASSSRRTGGTGELFF
J: TRBJ2-2
V: TRBV28

CDR3: CAISERNGGEETQYF
J: TRBJ2-5
V: TRBV10-3

CDR3: CASSLTSVNAVQPQHF
J: TRBJ1-5
V: TRBV7-2